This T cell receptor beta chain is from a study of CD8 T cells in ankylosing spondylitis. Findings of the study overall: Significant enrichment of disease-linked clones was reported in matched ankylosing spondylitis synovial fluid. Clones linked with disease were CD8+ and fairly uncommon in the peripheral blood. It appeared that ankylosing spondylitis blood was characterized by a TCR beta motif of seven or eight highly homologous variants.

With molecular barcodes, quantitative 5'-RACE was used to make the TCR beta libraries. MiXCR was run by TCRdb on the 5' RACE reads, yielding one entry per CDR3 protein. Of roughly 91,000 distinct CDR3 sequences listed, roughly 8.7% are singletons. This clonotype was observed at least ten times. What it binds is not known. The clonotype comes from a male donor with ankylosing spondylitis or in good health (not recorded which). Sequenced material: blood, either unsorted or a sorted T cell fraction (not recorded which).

The CDR3 DNA reads as TGCAGCGTTCTCCAAAAACCGAACACTGAAGCTTTCTTT. Protein product: CSVLQKPNTEAFF. The V call is TRBV29-1, the J call TRBJ1-1, with unresolved D. Germline V gene data show CDR1 as SQVTM and CDR2 as ANQGSEA. The CDR3 length is 13 residues. V was trimmed by 5 bases and J by 1 base, leaving 11 bases between them. The variable domain in full, with the rest retrieved from reference TRBV29-1 and TRBJ1-1, is SAVISQKPSRDICQRGTSLTIQCQVDSQVTMMFWYRQQPGQSLTLIATANQGSEATYESGFVIDKFPISRPNLTFSTLTVSNMSPEDSSIYLCSVLQKPNTEAFFGQGTRLTVV.